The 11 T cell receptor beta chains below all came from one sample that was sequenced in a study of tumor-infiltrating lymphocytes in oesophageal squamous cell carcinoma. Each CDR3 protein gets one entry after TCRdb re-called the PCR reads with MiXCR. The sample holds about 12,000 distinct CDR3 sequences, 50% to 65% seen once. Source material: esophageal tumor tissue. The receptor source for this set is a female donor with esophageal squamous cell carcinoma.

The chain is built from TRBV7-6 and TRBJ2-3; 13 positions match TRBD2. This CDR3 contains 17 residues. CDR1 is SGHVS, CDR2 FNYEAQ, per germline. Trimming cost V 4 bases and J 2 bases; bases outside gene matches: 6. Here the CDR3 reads CASSSSGTSGVTDTQYF. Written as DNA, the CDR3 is TGTGCCAGCAGCTCCTCCGGGACTAGCGGGGTCACAGATACGCAGTATTTT.

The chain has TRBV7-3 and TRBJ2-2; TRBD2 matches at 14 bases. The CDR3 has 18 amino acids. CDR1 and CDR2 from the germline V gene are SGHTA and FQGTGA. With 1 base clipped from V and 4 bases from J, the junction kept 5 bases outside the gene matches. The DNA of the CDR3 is TGTGCCAGCAGCTTAAGTCCGGGACTAGCGGGAGTCACCGGGGAGCTGTTTTTT. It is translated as CASSLSPGLAGVTGELFF. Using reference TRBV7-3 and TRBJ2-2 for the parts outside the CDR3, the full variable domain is GAGVSQTPSNKVTEKGKYVELRCDPISGHTALYWYRQSLGQGPEFLIYFQGTGAADDSGLPNDRFFAVRPEGSVSTLKIQRTERGDSAVYLCASSLSPGLAGVTGELFFGEGSRLTVL.

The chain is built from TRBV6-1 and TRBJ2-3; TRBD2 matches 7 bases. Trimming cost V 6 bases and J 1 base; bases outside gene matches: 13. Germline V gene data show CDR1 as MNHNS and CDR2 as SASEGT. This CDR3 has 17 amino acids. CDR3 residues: CASSLMVVAGGTDTQYF. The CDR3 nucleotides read TGTGCCAGCAGCCTAATGGTGGTAGCGGGTGGCACAGATACGCAGTATTTT.

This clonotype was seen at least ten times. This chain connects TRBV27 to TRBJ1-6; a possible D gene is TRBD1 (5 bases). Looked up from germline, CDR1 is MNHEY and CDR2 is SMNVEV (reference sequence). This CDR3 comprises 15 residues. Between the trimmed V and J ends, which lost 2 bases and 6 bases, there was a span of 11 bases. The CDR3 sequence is CASSLGAAFNSPLHF. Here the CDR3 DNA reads TGTGCCAGCAGTTTAGGGGCAGCCTTTAATTCACCCCTCCACTTT.

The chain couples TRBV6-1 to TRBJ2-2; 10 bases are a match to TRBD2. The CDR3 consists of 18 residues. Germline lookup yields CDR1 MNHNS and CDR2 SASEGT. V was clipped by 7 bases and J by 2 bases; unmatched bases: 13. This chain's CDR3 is CASMFRFSGGSNTGELFF. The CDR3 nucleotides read TGTGCCAGCATGTTCCGGTTTAGCGGGGGGTCCAACACCGGGGAGCTGTTTTTT.

This CDR3 is CASSQRRDRDYGYTF. Written as DNA, the CDR3 is TGTGCCAGCAGCCAGCGCCGGGACAGAGACTATGGCTACACCTTC. The rearrangement links TRBV7-8 to TRBJ1-2, with 7 positions matching TRBD1. Germline V CDR1 and CDR2: SGHVS, FQNEAQ. The CDR3 loop spans 15 amino acids. J lost 3 bases, V lost 5 bases, and 9 bases had no gene match.

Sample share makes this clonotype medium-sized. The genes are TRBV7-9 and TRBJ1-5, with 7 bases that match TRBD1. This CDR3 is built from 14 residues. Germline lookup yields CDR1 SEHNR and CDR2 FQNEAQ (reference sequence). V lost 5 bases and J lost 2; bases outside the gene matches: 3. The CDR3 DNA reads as TGTGCCAGCAGCAGTACAGGGGGCAATCAGCCCCAGCATTTT. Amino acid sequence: CASSSTGGNQPQHF. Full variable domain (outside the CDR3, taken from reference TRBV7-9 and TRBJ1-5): DTGVSQNPRHKITKRGQNVTFRCDPISEHNRLYWYRQTLGQGPEFLTYFQNEAQLEKSRLLSDRFSAERPKGSFSTLEIQRTEQGDSAMYLCASSSTGGNQPQHFGDGTRLSIL.

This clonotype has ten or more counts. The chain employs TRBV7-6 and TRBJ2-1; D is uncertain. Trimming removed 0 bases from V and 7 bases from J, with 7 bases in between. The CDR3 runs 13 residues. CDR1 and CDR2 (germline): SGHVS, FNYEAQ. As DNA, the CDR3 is TGTGCCAGCAGCTTAGCCGACGGGAATGAGCAGTTCTTC. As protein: CASSLADGNEQFF.

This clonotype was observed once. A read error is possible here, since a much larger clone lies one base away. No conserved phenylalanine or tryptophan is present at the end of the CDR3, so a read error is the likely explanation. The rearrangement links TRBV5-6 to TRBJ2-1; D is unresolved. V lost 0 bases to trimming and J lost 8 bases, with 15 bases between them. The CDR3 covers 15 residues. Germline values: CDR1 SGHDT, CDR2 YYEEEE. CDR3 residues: CASSLAWVTRDEQFS. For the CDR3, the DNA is TGTGCCAGCAGCTTGGCCTGGGTAACACGCGATGAGCAGTTCTCC.

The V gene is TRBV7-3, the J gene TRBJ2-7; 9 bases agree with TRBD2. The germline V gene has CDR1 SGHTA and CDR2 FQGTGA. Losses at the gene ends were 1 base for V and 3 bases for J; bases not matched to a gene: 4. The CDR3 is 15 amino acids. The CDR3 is CASSLIGSGSYEQYF. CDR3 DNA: TGTGCCAGCAGCTTAATCGGTAGCGGGAGCTACGAGCAGTACTTC.

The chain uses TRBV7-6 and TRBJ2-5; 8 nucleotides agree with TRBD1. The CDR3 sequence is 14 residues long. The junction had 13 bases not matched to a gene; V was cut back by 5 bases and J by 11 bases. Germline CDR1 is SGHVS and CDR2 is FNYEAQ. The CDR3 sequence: CASSPRGLTGEQYF. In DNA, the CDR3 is TGTGCCAGCAGCCCCAGGGGGCTAACAGGAGAGCAGTACTTC.